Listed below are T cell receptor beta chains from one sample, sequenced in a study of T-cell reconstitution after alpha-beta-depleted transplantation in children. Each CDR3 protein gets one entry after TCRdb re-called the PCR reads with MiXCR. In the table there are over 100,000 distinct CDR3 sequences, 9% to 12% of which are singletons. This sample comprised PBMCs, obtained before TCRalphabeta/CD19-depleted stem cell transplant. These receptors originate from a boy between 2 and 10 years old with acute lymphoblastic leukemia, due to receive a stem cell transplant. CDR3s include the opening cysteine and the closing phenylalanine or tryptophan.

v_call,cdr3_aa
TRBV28,CASSSPTSFSF
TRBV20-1,CSALGVGGNTIYF
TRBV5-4,CASSLGLPGTGRFTDTQYF
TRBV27,CASSQFHPGQADTEAFF
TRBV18,CASSLGLADTYEQYF
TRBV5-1,CASSLAGAPDEKLFF
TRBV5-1,CASSTGRAYNEQFF
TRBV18,CASSPLMDTEAFF
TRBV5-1,CASSLPSGSGEQFF
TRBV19,CASMDPGQGYEQYF
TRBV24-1,CATAPAGRDEQFF
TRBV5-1,CASSLGDLYTEAFF
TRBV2,CASSVRGETQYF
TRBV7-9,CASSLRVGGSYEQYF
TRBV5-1,CASSDLGASYEQYF
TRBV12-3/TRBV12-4,CASSLEGTPHYEQYF
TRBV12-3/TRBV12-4,CASTVGQGQSPLHF
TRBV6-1,CATSLSGSSYNEQFF
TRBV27,CASSRGVMNTEAFF
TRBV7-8,CASSSAKETQYF
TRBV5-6,CASSLVRGGYGYEQYF
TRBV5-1,CASSPGGQALFSGYF
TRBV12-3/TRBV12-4,CASSYRNTEAFF
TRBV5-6,CASSLVDQETQYF
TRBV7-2,CASSLEAWGLSTEAFF
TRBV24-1,CATRKGTSAYNEQFF
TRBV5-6,CASSFQGSSYNEQFF
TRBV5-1,CASSLTRPTDTQYF
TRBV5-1,CASSLHRDTGELFF
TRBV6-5,CASSSPRLQGANYGYTF
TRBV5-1,CASSLGQRNTEAFF
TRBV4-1,CASSQPTSGIYNEQFF
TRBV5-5,CASSISPGHPSDTEAFF
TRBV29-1,CSVATGTYEQYF
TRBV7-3,CASSLVGGAGLSTEQYF
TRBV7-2,CASSPALTSNQPQHF
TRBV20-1,CSASGRPNTEAFF
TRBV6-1,CASSETSGRVSFF
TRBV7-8,CASSLDMRQGAFF
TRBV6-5,CASSSQGDRYEQYF
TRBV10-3,CAISDSSRGEKLFF
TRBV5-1,CASSGGVGQPQHF
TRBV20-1,CSASWPDRTYEQYF
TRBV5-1,CASSLDREASEQYF
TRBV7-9,CASSLRQVGYFEQYF
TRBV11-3,CASSPSTLAGGRNEQFF
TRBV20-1,CSAQGLAEAFF
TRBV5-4,CASKGENTEAFF
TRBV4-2,CASSQVFRTGGWTDTQYF
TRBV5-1,CASSLPGQNGYTF
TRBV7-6,CASMEGPGLLNEQFF
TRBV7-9,CASSPQEGLHEQFF
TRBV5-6,CASSFQGAGETQYF